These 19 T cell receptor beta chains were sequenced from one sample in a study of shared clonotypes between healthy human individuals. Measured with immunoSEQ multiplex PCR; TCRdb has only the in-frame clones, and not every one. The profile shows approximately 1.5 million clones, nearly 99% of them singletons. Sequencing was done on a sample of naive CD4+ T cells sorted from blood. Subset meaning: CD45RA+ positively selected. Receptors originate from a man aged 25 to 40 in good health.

The CDR3 reads CASSLSVMNTEAFF. In DNA form, the CDR3 reads TGCGCCAGCAGCTTGTCAGTAATGAACACTGAAGCTTTCTTT. The chain uses TRBV5-1 and TRBJ1-1; D gene ambiguous. Germline CDR1 reads SGHRS; CDR2 reads YFSETQ. Trimming cost V 1 base and J 0 bases, with 7 bases left between them. CDR3 size: 14 residues.

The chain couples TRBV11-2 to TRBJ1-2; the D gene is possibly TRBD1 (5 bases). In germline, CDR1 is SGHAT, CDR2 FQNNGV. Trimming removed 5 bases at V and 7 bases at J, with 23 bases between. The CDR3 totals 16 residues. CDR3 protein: CASSQPGRTRNIGYTF. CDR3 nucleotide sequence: TGTGCCAGCAGCCAACCGGGACGGACGCGAAACATTGGCTACACCTTC.

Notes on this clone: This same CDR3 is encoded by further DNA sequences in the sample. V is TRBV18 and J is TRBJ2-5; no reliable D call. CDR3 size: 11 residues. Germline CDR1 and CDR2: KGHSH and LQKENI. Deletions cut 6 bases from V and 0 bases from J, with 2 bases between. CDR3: CASSNQETQYF. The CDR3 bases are TGTGCCAGCTCGAACCAAGAGACCCAGTACTTC.

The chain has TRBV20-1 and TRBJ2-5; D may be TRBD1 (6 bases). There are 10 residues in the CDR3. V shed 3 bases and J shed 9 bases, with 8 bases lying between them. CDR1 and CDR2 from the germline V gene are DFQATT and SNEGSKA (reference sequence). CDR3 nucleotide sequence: TGCAGTGCTAGTGAGGGGGCCCAGTACTTC. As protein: CSASEGAQYF.

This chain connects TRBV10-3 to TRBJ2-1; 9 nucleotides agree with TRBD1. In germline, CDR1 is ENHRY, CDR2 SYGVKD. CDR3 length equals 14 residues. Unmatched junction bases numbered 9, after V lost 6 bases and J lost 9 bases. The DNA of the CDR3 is TGTGCCATCAGCGAGGACAGGGGAACGGCTGAGCAGTTCTTC. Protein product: CAISEDRGTAEQFF.

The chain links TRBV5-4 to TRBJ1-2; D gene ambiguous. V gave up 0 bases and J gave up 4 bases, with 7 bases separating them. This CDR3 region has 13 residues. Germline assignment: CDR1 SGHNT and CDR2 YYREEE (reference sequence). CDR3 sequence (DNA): TGTGCCAGCAGCTTGGCGACGGCCTATGGCTACACCTTC. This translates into CASSLATAYGYTF.

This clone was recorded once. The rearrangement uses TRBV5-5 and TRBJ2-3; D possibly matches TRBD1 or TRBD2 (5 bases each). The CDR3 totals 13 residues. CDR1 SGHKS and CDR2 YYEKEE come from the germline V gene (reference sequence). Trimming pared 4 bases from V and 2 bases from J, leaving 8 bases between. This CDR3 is CASSPGTTDTQYF. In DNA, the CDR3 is TGTGCCAGCAGCCCGGGGACCACAGATACGCAGTATTTT.

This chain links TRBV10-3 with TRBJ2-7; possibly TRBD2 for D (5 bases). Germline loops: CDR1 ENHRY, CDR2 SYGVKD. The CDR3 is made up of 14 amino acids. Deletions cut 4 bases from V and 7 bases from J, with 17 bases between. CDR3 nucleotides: TGTGCCATCAGTGGCGGGCGGGTTGCATCGGAGCAGTACTTC. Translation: CAISGGRVASEQYF.

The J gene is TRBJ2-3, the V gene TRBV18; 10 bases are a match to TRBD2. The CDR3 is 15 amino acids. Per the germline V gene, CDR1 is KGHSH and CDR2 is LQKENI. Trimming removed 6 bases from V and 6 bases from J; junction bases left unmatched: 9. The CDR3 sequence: CASSPSGSGEDTQYF. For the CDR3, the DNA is TGTGCCAGCTCTCCTAGCGGGAGTGGAGAGGATACGCAGTATTTT.

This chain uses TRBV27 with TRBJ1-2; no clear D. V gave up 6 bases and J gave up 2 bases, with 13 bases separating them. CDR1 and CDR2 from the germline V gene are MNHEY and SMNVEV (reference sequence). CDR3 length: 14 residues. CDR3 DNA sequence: TGTGCCAGCAGCCCCCTATTGATCAACTATGGCTACACCTTC. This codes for CASSPLLINYGYTF.

The CDR3 DNA is TGTGCCAGCTCACCACCTTTACAGCTCCAAGAGACCCAGTACTTC. Residues: CASSPPLQLQETQYF. The V gene is TRBV18, the J gene TRBJ2-5; D ambiguous. Trimming stripped 0 bases from V and 1 base from J, with 9 bases between. Germline values: CDR1 KGHSH, CDR2 LQKENI. CDR3 length: 15 amino acids.

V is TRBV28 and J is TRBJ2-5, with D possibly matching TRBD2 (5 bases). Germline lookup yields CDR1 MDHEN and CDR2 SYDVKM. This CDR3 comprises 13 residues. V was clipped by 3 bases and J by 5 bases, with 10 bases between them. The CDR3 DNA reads TGTGCCAGCAGTTTCCTAGCATGGGAGACCCAGTACTTC. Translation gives CASSFLAWETQYF.

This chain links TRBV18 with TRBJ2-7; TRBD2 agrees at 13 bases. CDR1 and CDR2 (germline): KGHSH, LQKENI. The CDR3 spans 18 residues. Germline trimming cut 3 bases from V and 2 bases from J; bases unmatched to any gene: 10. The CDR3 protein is CASSPWTSGRQRTYEQYF. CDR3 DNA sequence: TGTGCCAGCTCACCGTGGACTAGCGGGAGACAGCGCACCTACGAGCAGTACTTC.

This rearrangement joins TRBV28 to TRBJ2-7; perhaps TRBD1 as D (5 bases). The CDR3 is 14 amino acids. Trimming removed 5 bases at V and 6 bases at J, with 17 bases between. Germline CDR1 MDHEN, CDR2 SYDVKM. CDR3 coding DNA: TGTGCCAGCAGTCGAGTTCGCCAGGGTCCCGAGCAGTACTTC. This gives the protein CASSRVRQGPEQYF. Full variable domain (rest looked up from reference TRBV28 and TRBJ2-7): DVKVTQSSRYLVKRTGEKVFLECVQDMDHENMFWYRQDPGLGLRLIYFSYDVKMKEKGDIPEGYSVSREKKERFSLILESASTNQTSMYLCASSRVRQGPEQYFGPGTRLTVT.

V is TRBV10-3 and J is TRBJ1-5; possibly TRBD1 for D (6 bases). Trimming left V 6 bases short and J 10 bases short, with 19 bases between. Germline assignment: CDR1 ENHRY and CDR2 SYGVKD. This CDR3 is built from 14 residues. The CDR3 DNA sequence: TGTGCCATCAGCCCGGAGGGGGGCATGTATCCCCAGCATTTT. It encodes CAISPEGGMYPQHF.

The CDR3, as DNA: TGCGCCAGCAGCTTGCTAGCGGGAGGCCGCTCCTACAATGAGCAGTTCTTC. This sequence encodes CASSLLAGGRSYNEQFF. The chain has TRBV5-1 and TRBJ2-1, with 11 positions matching TRBD2. Germline loops: CDR1 SGHRS, CDR2 YFSETQ. The length of the CDR3 is 17 residues. The V segment lost 1 base and the J segment 0 bases; nucleotides outside the gene matches: 3.

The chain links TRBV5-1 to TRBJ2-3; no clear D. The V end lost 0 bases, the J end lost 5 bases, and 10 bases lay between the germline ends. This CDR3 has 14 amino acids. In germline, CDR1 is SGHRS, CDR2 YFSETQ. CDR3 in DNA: TGCGCCAGCAGCTTGGTGGACCAAAGAGATACGCAGTATTTT. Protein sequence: CASSLVDQRDTQYF.

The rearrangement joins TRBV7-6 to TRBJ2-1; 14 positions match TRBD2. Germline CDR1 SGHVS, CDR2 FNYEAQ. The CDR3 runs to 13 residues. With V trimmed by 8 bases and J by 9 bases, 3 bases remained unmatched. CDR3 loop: CASGLAGGSEQFF. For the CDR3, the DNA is TGTGCCAGCGGACTAGCGGGAGGTAGTGAGCAGTTCTTC.

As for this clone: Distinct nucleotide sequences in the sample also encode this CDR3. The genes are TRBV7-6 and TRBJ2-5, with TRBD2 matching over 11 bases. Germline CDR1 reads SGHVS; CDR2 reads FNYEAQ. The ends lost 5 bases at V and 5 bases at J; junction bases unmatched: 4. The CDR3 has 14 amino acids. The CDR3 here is CASSLIAGGETQYF. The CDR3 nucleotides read TGTGCCAGCAGCCTTATAGCGGGAGGGGAGACCCAGTACTTC.